These 3 T cell receptor beta chains share one sample of origin, sequenced in a study of cytomegalovirus exposure and HLA in healthy donors. The primer mix had 60 Vbeta and 13 Jbeta primers. TCRdb's table, derived via immunoSEQ multiplex PCR, lists solely in-frame clones and lacks some. The sample yields 140,000 to 150,000 clones, roughly 80% seen once. The source material was PBMCs. These receptors originate from a woman aged 40-49 years in good health and CMV-seropositive.

The chain joins TRBV11-2 to TRBJ1-3, with D tentatively TRBD1 (5 bases). The CDR3 runs 15 residues. CDR1 is SGHAT and CDR2 is FQNNGV in the germline V gene. Trimming pared 2 bases from V and 1 base from J, leaving 9 bases between. The CDR3, as DNA: TGTGCCAGCAGCTTAAGGGGTCCATCTGGAAACACCATATATTTT. Translating gives CASSLRGPSGNTIYF.

This clone was observed a single time. The V gene is TRBV12-2, the J gene TRBJ1-4; TRBD1 is the table's D call, not checked against the DNA. TRBV12-2 is listed as a pseudogene. The CDR3 runs 17 residues. The CDR3 nucleotides are TGTGCAAGTCGCTTATCCCCCAACAGGGCTCCTAATGAAAAACTGTTTTTT. Translating it yields CASRLSPNRAPNEKLFF.

V gene TRBV7-2 combines with J gene TRBJ2-2; a possible D gene is TRBD1 (6 bases). Per germline, CDR1 SGHTA and CDR2 FQGNSA. Trimming cost V 5 bases and J 3 bases, with 13 bases left between them. The CDR3 is 15 amino acids. CDR3 nucleotide sequence: TGTGCCAGCAGCCGGTCTAGGGGGTACACCGGGGAGCTGTTTTTT. Encoded protein: CASSRSRGYTGELFF. The variable domain in full, completed from reference TRBV7-2 and TRBJ2-2, reads GAGVSQSPSNKVTEKGKDVELRCDPISGHTALYWYRQSLGQGLEFLIYFQGNSAPDKSGLPSDRFSAERTGGSVSTLTIQRTQQEDSAVYLCASSRSRGYTGELFFGEGSRLTVL.